This is a list of T cell receptor beta chains from one sample in a study of CD8 T cells in ankylosing spondylitis. Using its own MiXCR run on the 5' RACE reads, TCRdb lists one record per CDR3 protein. The data show about 90,000 distinct CDR3 sequences, about 8.3% seen once. Sequencing was carried out using blood, either unsorted or a sorted T cell fraction (not recorded which). The source is a male donor with ankylosing spondylitis. Both conserved end residues are part of each CDR3. The D gene is left open where the match is weak. Not every row has a clone size; where given, it reads once, few, many or a size class.

d_gene,abundance,j_gene,v_gene,CDR3nt,CDR3aa
NA,many,TRBJ2-3,TRBV10-3,TGTGCCATCAGCTCCACGACAGACCCTAGCACAGATACGCAGTATTTT,CAISSTTDPSTDTQYF
NA,many,TRBJ2-7,TRBV15,TGTGCCACCAGCAGAGAGCTAGCGCCCTACGAGCAGTACTTC,CATSRELAPYEQYF
TRBD2,few,TRBJ2-1,TRBV3-1,TGTGCCAGCAGCCAAGGAGCGGCGGGAGGGCCGTCGAACAATGAGCAGTTCTTC,CASSQGAAGGPSNNEQFF
TRBD2,many,TRBJ2-3,TRBV6-4,TGTGCCAGCAGTGAAGAAGCGGGAGGTACAGATACGCAGTATTTT,CASSEEAGGTDTQYF
NA,NA,TRBJ2-5,TRBV6-5,TGTGCCAGCAGTTACGATAGGGGGGACGAGACCCAGTACTTC,CASSYDRGDETQYF
NA,many,TRBJ2-1,TRBV29-1,TGCAGCGCCCCGGTCTACAATGAGCAGTTCTTC,CSAPVYNEQFF
NA,many,TRBJ2-2,TRBV27,TGTGCCAGCAGTTCATCCACGGCCGGGGAGCTGTTTTTT,CASSSSTAGELFF
TRBD2,many,TRBJ2-1,TRBV3-1,TGTGCCAGCAGCCTCCGGACTAGCATTAACAATGAGCAGTTCTTC,CASSLRTSINNEQFF
TRBD2,few,TRBJ2-7,TRBV24-1,TGTGCCACCAGTGTCCCTCTAGCGGGGAAGTCCTACGAGCAGTACTTC,CATSVPLAGKSYEQYF
NA,many,TRBJ1-5,TRBV10-3,TGTGCCATCAGTGTGGGGGGCAATCAGCCCCAGCATTTT,CAISVGGNQPQHF
NA,NA,TRBJ2-1,TRBV4-2,TGTGCCAGCAGGGGTAGCGGATACAATGAGCAGTTCTTC,CASRGSGYNEQFF
NA,many,TRBJ1-1,TRBV20-1,TGCAGTGCTCGAGGATGGGCCACTGAAGCTTTCTTT,CSARGWATEAFF
NA,many,TRBJ2-1,TRBV4-1,TGCGCCAGCAGCCAAGGGGCAGGGCTCCCCAATGAGCAGTTCTTC,CASSQGAGLPNEQFF
NA,few,TRBJ1-2,TRBV29-1,TGCAGCGTTGAAGACGGGAACTATGGCTACACCTTC,CSVEDGNYGYTF
NA,NA,TRBJ2-3,TRBV24-1,TGTGCCACCAGTGACCCCCACCGGCTGGGTTCGGGTACGCAGTATTTT,CATSDPHRLGSGTQYF
NA,many,TRBJ2-1,TRBV20-1,TGCAGTGCCCCAAACAATGAGCAGTTCTTC,CSAPNNEQFF
TRBD2,many,TRBJ2-7,TRBV27,TGTGCCAGCAGTTCGCGTGGACTAGCCCACGAGCAGTACTTC,CASSSRGLAHEQYF
NA,few,TRBJ1-5,TRBV24-1,TGTGCCACCAGTGGGCTGGGGGGAAATCAGCCCCAGCATTTT,CATSGLGGNQPQHF
TRBD1,NA,TRBJ1-2,TRBV3-1,TGTGCCAGCAGCCAAGACCCAACAGGGGTTTACTATGGCTACACCTTC,CASSQDPTGVYYGYTF
NA,NA,TRBJ2-6,TRBV24-1,TGTGCCACCAGTGATTTGGGGTCTGGGGCCAACGTCCTGACTTTC,CATSDLGSGANVLTF
TRBD1,NA,TRBJ2-7,TRBV5-1,TGCGCCAGCAGCCCGCCGGGACAGGGAGTTGTGCTACTGGACGAGCAGTACTTC,CASSPPGQGVVLLDEQYF
TRBD1,many,TRBJ2-1,TRBV11-2,TGTGCCAGCAGCACTAGTAGGGGACAGAACAATGAGCAGTTCTTC,CASSTSRGQNNEQFF